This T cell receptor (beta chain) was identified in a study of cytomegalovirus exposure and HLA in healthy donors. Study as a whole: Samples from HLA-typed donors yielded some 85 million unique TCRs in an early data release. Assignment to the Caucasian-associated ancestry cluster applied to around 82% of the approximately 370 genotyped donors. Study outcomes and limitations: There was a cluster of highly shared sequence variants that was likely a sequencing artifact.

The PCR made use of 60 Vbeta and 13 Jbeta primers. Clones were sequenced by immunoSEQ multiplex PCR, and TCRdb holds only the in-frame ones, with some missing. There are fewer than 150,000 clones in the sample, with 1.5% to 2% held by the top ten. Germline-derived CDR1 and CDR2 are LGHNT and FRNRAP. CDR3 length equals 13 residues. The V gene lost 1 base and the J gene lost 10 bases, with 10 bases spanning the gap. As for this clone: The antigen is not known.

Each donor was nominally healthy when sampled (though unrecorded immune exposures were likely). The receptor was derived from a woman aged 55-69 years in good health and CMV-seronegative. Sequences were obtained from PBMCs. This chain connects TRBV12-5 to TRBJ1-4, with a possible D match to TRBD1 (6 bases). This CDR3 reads CASGLGPGAKLFF. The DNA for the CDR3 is TGTGCTAGTGGTTTGGGCCCAGGGGCAAAACTGTTTTTT. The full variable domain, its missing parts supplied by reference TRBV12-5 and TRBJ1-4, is DARVTQTPRHKVTEMGQEVTMRCQPILGHNTVFWYRQTMMQGLELLAYFRNRAPLDDSGMPKDRFSAEMPDATLATLKIQPSEPRDSAVYFCASGLGPGAKLFFGSGTQLSVL.